This T cell receptor (beta chain) was found in a study of shared clonotypes between healthy human individuals. Study-wide results and limits: Clonotype sharing among donors likely depends on sequencing depth.

Germline CDR1 SGHTA, CDR2 FQGTGA. The CDR3 runs 12 residues. V dropped 5 bases and J dropped 7 bases, with 9 bases sitting between them. On this clone itself: Antigen specificity is unknown.

Unsorted material relied on approximately 90 million PBMCs as the source of genomic DNA. Spread over ten immunoSEQ deep assay plates, unsorted PBMC DNA underwent sequencing. Some clones are missing from TCRdb's copy, which holds only in-frame ones; the method was immunoSEQ multiplex PCR. Found here are fewer than 600,000 clones, 70% to 80% of them singletons; the top ten hold approximately 13%. This sequence originates from a middle-aged woman in good health. Some clones in this sample may be carry-over from other donors' samples. The chain employs TRBV7-3 and TRBJ2-1; D is unresolved. Material: PBMCs. Here the CDR3 reads CASSPTGNEQFF. The CDR3, as DNA: TGTGCCAGCAGCCCAACTGGGAATGAGCAGTTCTTC.